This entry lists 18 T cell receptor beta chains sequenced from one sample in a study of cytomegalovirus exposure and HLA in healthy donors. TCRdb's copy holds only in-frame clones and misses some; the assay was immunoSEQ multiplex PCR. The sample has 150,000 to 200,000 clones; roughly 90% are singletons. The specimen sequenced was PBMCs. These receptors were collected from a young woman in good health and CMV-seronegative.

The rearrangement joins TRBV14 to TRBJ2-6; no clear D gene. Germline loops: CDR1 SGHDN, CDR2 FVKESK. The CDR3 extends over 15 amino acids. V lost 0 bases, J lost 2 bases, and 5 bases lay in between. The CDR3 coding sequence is TGTGCCAGCAGCCAAGAAGGTGCTGGGGCCAACGTCCTGACTTTC. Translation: CASSQEGAGANVLTF.

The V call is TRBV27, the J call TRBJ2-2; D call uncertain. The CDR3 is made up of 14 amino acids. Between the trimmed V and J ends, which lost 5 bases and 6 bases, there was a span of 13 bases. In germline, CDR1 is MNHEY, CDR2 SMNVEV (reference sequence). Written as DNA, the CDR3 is TGTGCCAGCAGTCAACAACTGAGTCCCGGGGAGCTGTTTTTT. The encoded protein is CASSQQLSPGELFF.

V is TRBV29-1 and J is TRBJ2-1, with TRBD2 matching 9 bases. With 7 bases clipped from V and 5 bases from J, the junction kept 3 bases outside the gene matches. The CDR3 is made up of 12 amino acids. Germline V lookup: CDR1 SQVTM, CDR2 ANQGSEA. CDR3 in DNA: TGCAGCGCCGGGACTAGCAACAATGAGCAGTTCTTC. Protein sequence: CSAGTSNNEQFF.

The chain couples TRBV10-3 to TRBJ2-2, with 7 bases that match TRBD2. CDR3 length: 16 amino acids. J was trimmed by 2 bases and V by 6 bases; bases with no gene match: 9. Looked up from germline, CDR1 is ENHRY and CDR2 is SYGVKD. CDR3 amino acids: CAISRGLGGNTGELFF. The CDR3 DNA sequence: TGTGCCATCAGCCGTGGACTAGGCGGAAACACCGGGGAGCTGTTTTTT.

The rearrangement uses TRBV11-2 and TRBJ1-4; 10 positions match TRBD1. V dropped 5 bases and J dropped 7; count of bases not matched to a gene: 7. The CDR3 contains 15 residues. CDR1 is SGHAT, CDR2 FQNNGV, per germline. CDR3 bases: TGTGCCAGCAGCGCCCTCGGACAGGGGGTTGAAAAACTGTTTTTT. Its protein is CASSALGQGVEKLFF.

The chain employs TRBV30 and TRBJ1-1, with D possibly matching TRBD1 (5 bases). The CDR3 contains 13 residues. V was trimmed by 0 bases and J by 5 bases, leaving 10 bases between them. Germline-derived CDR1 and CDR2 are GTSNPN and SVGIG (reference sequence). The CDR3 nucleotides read TGTGCCTGGAGTGTAGGGCGGGGGACTGAAGCTTTCTTT. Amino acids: CAWSVGRGTEAFF.

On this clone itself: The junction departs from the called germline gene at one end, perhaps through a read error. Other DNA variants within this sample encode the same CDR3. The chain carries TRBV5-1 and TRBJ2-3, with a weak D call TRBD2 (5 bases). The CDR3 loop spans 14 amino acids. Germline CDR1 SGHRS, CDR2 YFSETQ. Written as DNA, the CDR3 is TGCGCCAGCAGTTTGGCTAGCAGCACAGATACGCAGTATTTT. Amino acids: CASSLASSTDTQYF.

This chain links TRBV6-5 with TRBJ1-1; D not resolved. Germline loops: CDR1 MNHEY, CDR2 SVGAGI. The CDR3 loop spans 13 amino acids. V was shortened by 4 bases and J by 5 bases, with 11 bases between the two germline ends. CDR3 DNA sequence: TGTGCCAGCAGTTCCCGCGGAGGTACTGAAGCTTTCTTT. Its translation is CASSSRGGTEAFF.

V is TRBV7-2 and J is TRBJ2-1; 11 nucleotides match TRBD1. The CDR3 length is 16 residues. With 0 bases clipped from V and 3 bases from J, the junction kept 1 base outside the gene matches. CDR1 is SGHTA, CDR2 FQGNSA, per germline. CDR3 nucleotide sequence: TGTGCCAGCAGCTTAGCCGGGACAGGGGGCTACAATGAGCAGTTCTTC. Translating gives CASSLAGTGGYNEQFF.

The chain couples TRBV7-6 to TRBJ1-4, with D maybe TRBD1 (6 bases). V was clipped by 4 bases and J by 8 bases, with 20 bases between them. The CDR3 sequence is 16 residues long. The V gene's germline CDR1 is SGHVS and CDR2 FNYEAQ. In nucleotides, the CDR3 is TGTGCCAGCAGCTCCTACCGAAGGGGGAGGGAGGAAAAACTGTTTTTT. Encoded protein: CASSSYRRGREEKLFF.

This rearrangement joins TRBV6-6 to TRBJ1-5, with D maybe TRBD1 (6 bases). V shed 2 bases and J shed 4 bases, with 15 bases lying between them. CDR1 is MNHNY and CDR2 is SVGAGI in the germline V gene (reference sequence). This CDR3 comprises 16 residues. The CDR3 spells CASSYRSGQGNQPQHF. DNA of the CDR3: TGTGCCAGCAGTTACAGGTCCGGCCAGGGGAATCAGCCCCAGCATTTT.

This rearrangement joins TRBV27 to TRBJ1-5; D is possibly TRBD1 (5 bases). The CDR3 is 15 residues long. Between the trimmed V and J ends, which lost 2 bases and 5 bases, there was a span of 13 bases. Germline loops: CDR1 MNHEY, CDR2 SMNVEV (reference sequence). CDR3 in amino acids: CASSLTQGGDQPQHF. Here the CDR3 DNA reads TGTGCCAGCAGTTTAACCCAGGGCGGGGATCAGCCCCAGCATTTT.

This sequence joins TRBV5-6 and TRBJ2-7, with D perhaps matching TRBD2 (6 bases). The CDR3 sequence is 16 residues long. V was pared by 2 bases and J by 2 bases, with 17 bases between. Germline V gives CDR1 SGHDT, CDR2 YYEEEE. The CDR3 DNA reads TGTGCCAGCAGCTTAATAATGAGCGGGCCTACCTACGAGCAGTACTTC. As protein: CASSLIMSGPTYEQYF.

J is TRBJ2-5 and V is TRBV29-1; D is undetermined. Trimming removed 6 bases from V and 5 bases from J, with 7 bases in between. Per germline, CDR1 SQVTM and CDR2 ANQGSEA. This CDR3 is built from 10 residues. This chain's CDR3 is CSVQQETQYF. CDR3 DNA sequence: TGCAGCGTCCAACAGGAGACCCAGTACTTC.

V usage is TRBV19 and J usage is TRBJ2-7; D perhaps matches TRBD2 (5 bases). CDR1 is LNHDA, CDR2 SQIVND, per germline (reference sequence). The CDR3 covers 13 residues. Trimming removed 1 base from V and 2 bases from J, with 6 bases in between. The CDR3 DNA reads TGTGCCAGTAGTATAGCCGGGACCTACGAGCAGTACTTC. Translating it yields CASSIAGTYEQYF.

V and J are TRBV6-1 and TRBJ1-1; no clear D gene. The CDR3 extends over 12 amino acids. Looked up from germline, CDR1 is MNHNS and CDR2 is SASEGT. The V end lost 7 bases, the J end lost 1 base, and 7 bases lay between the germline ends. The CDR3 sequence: CASNGANTEAFF. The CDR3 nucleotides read TGTGCCAGCAACGGAGCGAACACTGAAGCTTTCTTT.

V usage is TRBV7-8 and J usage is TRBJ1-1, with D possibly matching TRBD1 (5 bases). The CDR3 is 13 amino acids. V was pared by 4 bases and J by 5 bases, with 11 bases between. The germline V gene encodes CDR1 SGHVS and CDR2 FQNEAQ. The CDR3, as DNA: TGTGCCAGCAGCTATACCGACAGAACTGAAGCTTTCTTT. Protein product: CASSYTDRTEAFF. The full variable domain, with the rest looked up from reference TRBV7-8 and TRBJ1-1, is GAGVSQSPRYKVAKRGQDVALRCDPISGHVSLFWYQQALGQGPEFLTYFQNEAQLDKSGLPSDRFFAERPEGSVSTLKIQRTQQEDSAVYLCASSYTDRTEAFFGQGTRLTVV.

This CDR3 reads CASSKETGYNQPQHF. Here the CDR3 DNA reads TGTGCCAGCAGCAAAGAGACAGGGTACAATCAGCCCCAGCATTTT. The chain employs TRBV21-1 and TRBJ1-5; the table's D call TRBD1 went unverified against the DNA. TRBV21-1 is classified as a pseudogene. The CDR3 extends over 15 amino acids.